One and the same sample provided the 19 T cell receptor beta chains below, sequenced in a study of human T cells and chemical hapten exposure. TCRdb itself ran the RACE reads through MiXCR, one entry per CDR3 protein. The profile shows tens of thousands of distinct CDR3 sequences, approximately 9.9% of them singletons. Time point noted: patch test 3, about 24 weeks after DPC sensitization. Noted treatment: therapeutic diphenylcyclopropenone sensitization with weekly scalp DPC. The sample here was whole blood, taken in connection with sensitization to the hapten diphenylcyclopropenone (DPC). The receptors come from a woman in her forties with alopecia areata. Some clones in this sample may be carry-over from other donors' samples.

In its sample, this clonotype was seen a few times. The genes are TRBV20-1 and TRBJ2-7; D is undetermined. Germline V gene sequence: CDR1 DFQATT, CDR2 SNEGSKA (reference sequence). Trimming left V 2 bases short and J 0 bases short, with 5 bases between. This CDR3 contains 12 residues. CDR3 loop: CSARHLSYEQYF. CDR3 nucleotides: TGCAGTGCTAGACACCTCTCCTACGAGCAGTACTTC.

The genes are TRBV13 and TRBJ1-4; 11 positions match TRBD1. This CDR3 has 17 residues. V was clipped by 0 bases and J by 11 bases; unmatched bases: 11. Germline values: CDR1 PRHDT, CDR2 FYEKMQ (reference sequence). CDR3 amino acids: CASSLGSGQGAIGKLFF. CDR3 nucleotide sequence: TGTGCCAGCAGCTTAGGCTCCGGACAGGGGGCGATTGGGAAACTGTTTTTT.

This clonotype was detected ten times or more. The chain has TRBV29-1 and TRBJ2-3; D perhaps matches TRBD2 (5 bases). CDR3 length equals 13 residues. CDR1 and CDR2 from the germline V gene are SQVTM and ANQGSEA. Trimming took off 4 bases at V and 0 bases at J, with 8 bases between the two ends. CDR3 region: CSVVASSTDTQYF. CDR3 coding DNA: TGCAGCGTTGTGGCTAGCAGCACAGATACGCAGTATTTT.

The V gene is TRBV27, the J gene TRBJ1-1, with 8 bases that match TRBD1. The CDR3 extends over 14 amino acids. The V segment lost 4 bases and the J segment 5 bases; nucleotides outside the gene matches: 6. CDR1 and CDR2 (germline): MNHEY, SMNVEV (reference sequence). The chain's CDR3 is CASSSGQGWTEAFF. CDR3 bases: TGTGCCAGCAGTTCCGGACAGGGTTGGACTGAAGCTTTCTTT.

Ten or more counts support this clonotype. The chain has TRBV7-3 and TRBJ2-3, with 7 bases matching TRBD1. The CDR3 covers 16 residues. Germline loops: CDR1 SGHTA, CDR2 FQGTGA. With V trimmed by 5 bases and J by 2 bases, 10 bases remained unmatched. The CDR3 DNA is TGTGCCAGCAGCCCGTTAATGACAGGGCCCACAGATACGCAGTATTTT. Its protein product is CASSPLMTGPTDTQYF. Based on the CDR3 plus reference TRBV7-3 and TRBJ2-3, the full variable domain is GAGVSQTPSNKVTEKGKYVELRCDPISGHTALYWYRQSLGQGPEFLIYFQGTGAADDSGLPNDRFFAVRPEGSVSTLKIQRTERGDSAVYLCASSPLMTGPTDTQYFGPGTRLTVL.

This clonotype was seen a handful of times. CDR3 in amino acids: CASMRALAGGNEQFF. DNA for the CDR3: TGTGCCAGCATGAGAGCACTAGCGGGGGGAAATGAGCAGTTCTTC. The chain combines TRBV6-2 or TRBV6-3 with TRBJ2-1; 12 nucleotides match TRBD2. V shed 7 bases and J 7 bases; nucleotides not matched to a gene: 8. This CDR3 is built from 15 residues. Germline values: CDR1 MNHEY, CDR2 SVGEGT.

This clonotype was recorded at least ten times. The chain joins TRBV29-1 to TRBJ1-1; 9 positions match TRBD1. The CDR3 is made up of 14 amino acids. CDR1 and CDR2 (germline): SQVTM, ANQGSEA. Losses at the gene ends were 1 base for V and 1 base for J; bases not matched to a gene: 1. This chain's CDR3 is CSVEVGQGNTEAFF. CDR3 bases: TGCAGCGTTGAAGTGGGACAGGGGAACACTGAAGCTTTCTTT.

This clonotype was detected only a few times. The V and J genes are TRBV18 and TRBJ2-7, with TRBD1 identical over 10 bases. V trimming: 2 bases; J trimming: 6 bases; junction bases outside the gene matches: 7. The CDR3 is made up of 15 amino acids. Germline lookup yields CDR1 KGHSH and CDR2 LQKENI. For the CDR3, the DNA is TGTGCCAGCTCACCAACGGGGACAGGGGATGGCGAGCAGTACTTC. Translation gives CASSPTGTGDGEQYF.

The J gene is TRBJ2-7, the V gene TRBV18, with TRBD1 as a possible D gene (6 bases). The CDR3 runs to 17 residues. Germline CDR1 KGHSH, CDR2 LQKENI. V lost 3 bases, J lost 0 bases, and 18 bases lay in between. The CDR3 DNA sequence: TGTGCCAGCTCACCGGCCAGGGGAAGCTCAGACTCCTACGAGCAGTACTTC. This codes for CASSPARGSSDSYEQYF. The full variable domain, with the rest looked up from reference TRBV18 and TRBJ2-7, is NAGVMQNPRHLVRRRGQEARLRCSPMKGHSHVYWYRQLPEEGLKFMVYLQKENIIDESGMPKERFSAEFPKEGPSILRIQQVVRGDSAAYFCASSPARGSSDSYEQYFGPGTRLTVT.

This rearrangement joins TRBV7-3 to TRBJ1-1; D might be TRBD1 (6 bases). Trimming took 3 bases from V and 4 from J, leaving 9 bases between them. Germline V gene sequence: CDR1 SGHTA, CDR2 FQGTGA. The CDR3 is made up of 13 amino acids. The CDR3 region has the DNA TGTGCCAGCAGCTTCACAGGGAGCACTGAAGCTTTCTTT. This encodes CASSFTGSTEAFF. Combining the CDR3 with reference TRBV7-3 and TRBJ1-1 gives the whole variable domain GAGVSQTPSNKVTEKGKYVELRCDPISGHTALYWYRQSLGQGPEFLIYFQGTGAADDSGLPNDRFFAVRPEGSVSTLKIQRTERGDSAVYLCASSFTGSTEAFFGQGTRLTVV.

This clonotype showed up many times. The chain has TRBV4-2 and TRBJ2-3; TRBD2 matches 12 bases. V gave up 4 bases and J gave up 3 bases; unmatched junction bases: 11. Germline-derived CDR1 and CDR2 are LGHNA and YNFKEQ. The CDR3 runs to 18 residues. CDR3 in DNA: TGTGCCAGCAGCCCCCGGACTAGCGGGGCCGATGGGACAGATACGCAGTATTTT. It is translated as CASSPRTSGADGTDTQYF.

The rearrangement joins TRBV27 to TRBJ1-6, with 7 positions matching TRBD1. Per germline, CDR1 MNHEY and CDR2 SMNVEV (reference sequence). The CDR3 totals 14 residues. The J segment lost 8 bases and the V segment lost 3 bases, leaving 4 bases of the junction unmatched. CDR3 loop: CASSFTGDHSPLHF. The CDR3 bases are TGTGCCAGCAGTTTCACAGGGGACCATTCACCCCTCCACTTT.

This rearrangement joins TRBV4-2 to TRBJ2-1, with 11 bases identical to TRBD2. CDR3 length equals 15 residues. CDR1 and CDR2 (germline): LGHNA, YNFKEQ. After removal of 0 bases from V and 6 bases from J, the junction contained 1 base not matched to a gene. The CDR3 bases are TGTGCCAGCAGCCAAGATAGCGGGGGGGCCAATGAGCAGTTCTTC. Translation: CASSQDSGGANEQFF.

This clonotype was recorded at least ten times. The gene calls are TRBV19 and TRBJ2-6, with a weak D call TRBD2 (6 bases). V shed 4 bases and J shed 0 bases, with 19 bases lying between them. The CDR3 totals 19 residues. CDR1 is LNHDA, CDR2 SQIVND, per germline (reference sequence). The CDR3 sequence is CASSNRLGRGSSGANVLTF. The CDR3 DNA reads as TGTGCCAGTAGTAACCGCTTGGGACGGGGGAGCTCTGGGGCCAACGTCCTGACTTTC.

This clonotype has just a few counts. The chain combines TRBV14 with TRBJ2-2, with D unresolved. The V gene's germline CDR1 is SGHDN and CDR2 FVKESK. The CDR3 length is 16 residues. The V end lost 0 bases, the J end lost 3 bases, and 11 bases lay between the germline ends. In DNA form, the CDR3 reads TGTGCCAGCAGCCAAGATCTTGCCAGATACACCGGGGAGCTGTTTTTT. Protein: CASSQDLARYTGELFF.

There are a few counts of this clonotype. The chain joins TRBV5-1 to TRBJ1-4; the D is unclear. Germline CDR1 is SGHRS and CDR2 is YFSETQ. The CDR3 has 14 amino acids. Trimming shortened V by 2 bases and J by 6 bases, and 11 bases separated the two germline ends. CDR3 residues: CASSLDTWDEKLFF. CDR3 DNA: TGCGCCAGCAGCTTAGATACATGGGATGAAAAACTGTTTTTT.

On this clonotype itself: Given a much more abundant clone one base away, this may be a read error. The CDR3 here is CATSRSDSTDTQYF. The CDR3, as DNA: TGTGCCACCTCCCGGAGCGACAGCACAGATACGCAGTATTTT. The chain couples TRBV6-2 or TRBV6-3 to TRBJ2-3, with unresolved D. CDR1 is MNHEY, CDR2 SVGEGT, per germline. The CDR3 runs to 14 residues. Trimming pared 10 bases from V and 0 bases from J, leaving 14 bases between.

This clonotype was detected many times. J is TRBJ1-1 and V is TRBV20-1; D gene uncertain. With 3 bases removed from V and 5 bases from J, the gap between germline ends came to 10 bases. This CDR3 is built from 12 residues. Germline V gene sequence: CDR1 DFQATT, CDR2 SNEGSKA (reference sequence). CDR3 region: CSARTTGTEAFF. The CDR3 bases are TGCAGTGCTAGGACTACTGGGACTGAAGCTTTCTTT.

Only a few counts were recorded for this clonotype. The rearrangement uses TRBV21-1 and TRBJ2-5; the table gives TRBD1 as D, unverified against the DNA. TRBV21-1 is a recognized pseudogene. This CDR3 is 19 amino acids long. CDR3 bases: TGTGCCAGCAGCAAGGCCCCGAACCAAACCAGGGGGCTGGGAGAGACCCAGTACTTC. This sequence encodes CASSKAPNQTRGLGETQYF.